This T cell receptor beta chain was identified in a study of blood T cells in healthy people across ages. Study findings and constraints: The long-lived group displayed more naive CD4+ cells, plus higher diversity, than the aged donors did.

Donors were systemically healthy Caucasian individuals from Russia aged 6 to 90 years. V was pared by 3 bases and J by 2 bases, with 11 bases of the junction left unmatched. The CDR3 has 17 residues. Germline-derived CDR1 and CDR2 are SGHVS and FQNEAQ. A second 7 to 11 cycle PCR used barcoded and J-beta primers. From the 5' RACE reads, TCRdb called clonotypes with MiXCR, one entry per CDR3 protein. This sample has hundreds of thousands of distinct CDR3 sequences; about 51% occur once, and the top ten carry approximately 15%. To note about this clonotype: Its antigen is not known.

The chain uses TRBV7-8 and TRBJ2-7, with 9 bases matching TRBD1. The sequence came from an elderly woman in good health. The sequenced sample consisted of blood. The CDR3 loop reads CASSLWLGTGLTYEQYF. For the CDR3, the DNA is TGTGCCAGCAGCTTGTGGCTAGGGACAGGGTTGACCTACGAGCAGTACTTC. The variable domain in full, completed from reference TRBV7-8 and TRBJ2-7, reads GAGVSQSPRYKVAKRGQDVALRCDPISGHVSLFWYQQALGQGPEFLTYFQNEAQLDKSGLPSDRFFAERPEGSVSTLKIQRTQQEDSAVYLCASSLWLGTGLTYEQYFGPGTRLTVT.